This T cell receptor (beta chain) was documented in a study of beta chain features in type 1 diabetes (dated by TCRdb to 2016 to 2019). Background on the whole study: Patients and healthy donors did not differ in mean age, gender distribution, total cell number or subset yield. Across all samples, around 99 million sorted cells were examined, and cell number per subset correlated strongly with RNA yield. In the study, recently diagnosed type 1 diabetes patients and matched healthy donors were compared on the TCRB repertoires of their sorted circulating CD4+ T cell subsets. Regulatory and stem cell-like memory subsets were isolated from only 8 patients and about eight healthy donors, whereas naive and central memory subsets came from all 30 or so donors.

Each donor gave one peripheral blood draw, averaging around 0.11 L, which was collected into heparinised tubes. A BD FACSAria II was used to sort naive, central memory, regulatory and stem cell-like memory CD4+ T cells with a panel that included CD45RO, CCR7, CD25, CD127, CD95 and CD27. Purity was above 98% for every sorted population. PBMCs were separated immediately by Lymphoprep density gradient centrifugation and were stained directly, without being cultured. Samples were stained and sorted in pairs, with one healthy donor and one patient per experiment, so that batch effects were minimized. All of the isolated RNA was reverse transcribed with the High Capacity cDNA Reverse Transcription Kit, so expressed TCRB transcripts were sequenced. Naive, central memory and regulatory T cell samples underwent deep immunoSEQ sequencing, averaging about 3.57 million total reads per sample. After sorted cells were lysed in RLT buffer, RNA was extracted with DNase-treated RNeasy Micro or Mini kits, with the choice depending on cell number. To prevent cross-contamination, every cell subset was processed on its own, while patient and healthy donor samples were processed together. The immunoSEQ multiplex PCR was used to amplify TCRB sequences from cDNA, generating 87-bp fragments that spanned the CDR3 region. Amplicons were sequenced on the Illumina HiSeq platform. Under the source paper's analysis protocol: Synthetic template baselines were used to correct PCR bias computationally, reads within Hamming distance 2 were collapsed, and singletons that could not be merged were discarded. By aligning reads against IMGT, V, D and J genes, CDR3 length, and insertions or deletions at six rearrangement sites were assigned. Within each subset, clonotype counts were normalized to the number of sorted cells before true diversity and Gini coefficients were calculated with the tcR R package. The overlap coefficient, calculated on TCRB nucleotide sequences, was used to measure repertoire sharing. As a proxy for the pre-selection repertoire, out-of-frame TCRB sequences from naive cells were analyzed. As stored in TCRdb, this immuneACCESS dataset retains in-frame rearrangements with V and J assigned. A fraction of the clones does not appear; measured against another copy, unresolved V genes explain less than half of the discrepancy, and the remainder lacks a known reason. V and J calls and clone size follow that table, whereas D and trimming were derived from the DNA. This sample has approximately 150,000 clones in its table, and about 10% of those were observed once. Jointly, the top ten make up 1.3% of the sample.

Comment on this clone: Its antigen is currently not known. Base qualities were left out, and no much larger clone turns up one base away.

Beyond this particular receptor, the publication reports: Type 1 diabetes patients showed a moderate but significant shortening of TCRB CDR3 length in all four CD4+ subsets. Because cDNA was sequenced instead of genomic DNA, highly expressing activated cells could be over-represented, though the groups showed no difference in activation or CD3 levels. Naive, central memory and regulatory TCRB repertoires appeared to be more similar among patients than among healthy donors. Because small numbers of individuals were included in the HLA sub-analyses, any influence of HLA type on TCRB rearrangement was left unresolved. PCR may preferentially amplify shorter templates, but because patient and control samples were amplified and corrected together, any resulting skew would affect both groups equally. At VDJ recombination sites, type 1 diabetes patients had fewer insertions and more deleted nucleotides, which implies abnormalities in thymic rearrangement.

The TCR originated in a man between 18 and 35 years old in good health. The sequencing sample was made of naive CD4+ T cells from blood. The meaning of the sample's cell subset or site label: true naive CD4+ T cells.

CDR3 loop: CASAVRQGSYEQYF. The sequenced DNA: TGTGCCAGTGCGGTCCGACAGGGATCCTACGAGCAGTACTTC. The chain couples TRBV6-1 to TRBJ2-7, with 7 junctional bases fitting TRBD1. Including cysteine and phenylalanine, the CDR3 has 14 amino acids. Only CDR3 DNA remains: 42 bases, in frame from the first base. V trim: 9 bases; J trim: 1 base; unmatched bases: 9. Looking up the germline V gene yields CDR1 MNHNS and CDR2 SASEGT.